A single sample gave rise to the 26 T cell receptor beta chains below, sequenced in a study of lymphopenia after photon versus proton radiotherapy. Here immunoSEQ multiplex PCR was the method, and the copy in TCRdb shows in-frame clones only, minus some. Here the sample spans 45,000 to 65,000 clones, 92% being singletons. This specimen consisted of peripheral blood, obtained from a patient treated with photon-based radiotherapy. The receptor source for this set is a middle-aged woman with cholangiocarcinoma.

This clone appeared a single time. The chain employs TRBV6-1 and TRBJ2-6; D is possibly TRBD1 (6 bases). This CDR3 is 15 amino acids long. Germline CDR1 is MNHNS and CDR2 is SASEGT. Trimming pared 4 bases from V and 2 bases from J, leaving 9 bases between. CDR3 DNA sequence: TGTGCCAGCAGTGTAGCAGGGGCTGGGGCCAACGTCCTGACTTTC. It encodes CASSVAGAGANVLTF.

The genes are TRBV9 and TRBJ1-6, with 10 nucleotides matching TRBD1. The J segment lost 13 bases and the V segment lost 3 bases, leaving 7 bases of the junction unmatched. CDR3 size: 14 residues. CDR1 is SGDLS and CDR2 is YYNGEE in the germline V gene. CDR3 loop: CASSAGTGVSPLHF. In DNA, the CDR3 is TGTGCCAGCAGCGCCGGGACAGGGGTTTCTCCCCTCCACTTT. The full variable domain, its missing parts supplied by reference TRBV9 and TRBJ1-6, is DSGVTQTPKHLITATGQRVTLRCSPRSGDLSVYWYQQSLDQGLQFLIQYYNGEERAKGNILERFSAQQFPDLHSELNLSSLELGDSALYFCASSAGTGVSPLHFGNGTRLTVT.

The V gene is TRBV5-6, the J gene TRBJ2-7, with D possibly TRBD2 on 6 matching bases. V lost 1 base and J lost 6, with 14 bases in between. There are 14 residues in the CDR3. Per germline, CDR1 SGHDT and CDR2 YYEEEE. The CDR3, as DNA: TGTGCCAGCAGCTTGAGGAGGGTGACGGGCGAGCAGTACTTC. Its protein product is CASSLRRVTGEQYF.

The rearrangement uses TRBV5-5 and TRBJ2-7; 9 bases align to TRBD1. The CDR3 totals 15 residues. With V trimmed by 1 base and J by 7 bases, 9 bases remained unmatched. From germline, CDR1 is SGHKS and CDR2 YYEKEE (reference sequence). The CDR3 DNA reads TGTGCCAGCAGCTTGCGGGACAGGGCGATTGGAGAGCAGTACTTC. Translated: CASSLRDRAIGEQYF. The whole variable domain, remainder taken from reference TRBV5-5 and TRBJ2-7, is DAGVTQSPTHLIKTRGQQVTLRCSPISGHKSVSWYQQVLGQGPQFIFQYYEKEERGRGNFPDRFSARQFPNYSSELNVNALLLGDSALYLCASSLRDRAIGEQYFGPGTRLTVT.

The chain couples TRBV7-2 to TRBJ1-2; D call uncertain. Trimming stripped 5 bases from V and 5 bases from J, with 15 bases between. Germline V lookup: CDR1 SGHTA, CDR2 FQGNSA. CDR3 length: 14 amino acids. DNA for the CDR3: TGTGCCAGCAGCCCTCAGGACCGAAATTATGGCTACACCTTC. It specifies CASSPQDRNYGYTF.

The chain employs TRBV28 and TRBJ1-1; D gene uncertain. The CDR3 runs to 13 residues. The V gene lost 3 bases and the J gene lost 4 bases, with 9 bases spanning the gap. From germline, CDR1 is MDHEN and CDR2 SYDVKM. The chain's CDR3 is CASSLASPTEAFF. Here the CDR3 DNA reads TGTGCCAGCAGTTTGGCCAGCCCCACTGAAGCTTTCTTT.

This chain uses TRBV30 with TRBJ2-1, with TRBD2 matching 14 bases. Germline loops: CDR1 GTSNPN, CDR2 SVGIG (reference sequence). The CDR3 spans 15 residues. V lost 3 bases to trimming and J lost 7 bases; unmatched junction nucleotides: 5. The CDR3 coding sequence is TGTGCCTGGAGCGTGGGACTAGCGGGAGAGAATGAGCAGTTCTTC. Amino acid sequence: CAWSVGLAGENEQFF.

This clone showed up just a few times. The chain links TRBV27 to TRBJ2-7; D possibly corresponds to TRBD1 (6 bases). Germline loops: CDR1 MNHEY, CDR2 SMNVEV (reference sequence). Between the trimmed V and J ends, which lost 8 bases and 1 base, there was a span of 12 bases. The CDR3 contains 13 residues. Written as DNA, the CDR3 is TGTGCCAGCTCTAGAACAGGGTCCTACGAGCAGTACTTC. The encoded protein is CASSRTGSYEQYF.

The CDR3 DNA reads as TGTGCCAGCAGTCTCGTCCGGGACAGACCATTCCTTGAAGCTTTCTTT. It is translated as CASSLVRDRPFLEAFF. This chain links TRBV28 with TRBJ1-1; 7 bases fit TRBD1. This CDR3 contains 16 residues. From germline, CDR1 is MDHEN and CDR2 SYDVKM. V lost 5 bases to trimming and J lost 7 bases; unmatched junction nucleotides: 16.

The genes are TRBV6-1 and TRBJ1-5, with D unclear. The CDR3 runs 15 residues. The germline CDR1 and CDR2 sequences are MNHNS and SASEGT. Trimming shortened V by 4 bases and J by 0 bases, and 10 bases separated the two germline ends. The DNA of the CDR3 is TGTGCCAGCAGTGGACGGCTAGCTAGCAATCAGCCCCAGCATTTT. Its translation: CASSGRLASNQPQHF.

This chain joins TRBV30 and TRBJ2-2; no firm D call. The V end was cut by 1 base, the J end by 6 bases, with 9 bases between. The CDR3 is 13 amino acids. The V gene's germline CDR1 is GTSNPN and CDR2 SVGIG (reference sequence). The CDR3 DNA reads TGTGCCTGGAGTGCGCTGGCGTCCGGGGAGCTGTTTTTT. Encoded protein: CAWSALASGELFF. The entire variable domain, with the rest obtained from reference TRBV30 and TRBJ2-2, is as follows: SQTIHQWPATLVQPVGSPLSLECTVEGTSNPNLYWYRQAAGRGLQLLFYSVGIGQISSEVPQNLSASRPQDRQFILSSKKLLLSDSGFYLCAWSALASGELFFGEGSRLTVL.

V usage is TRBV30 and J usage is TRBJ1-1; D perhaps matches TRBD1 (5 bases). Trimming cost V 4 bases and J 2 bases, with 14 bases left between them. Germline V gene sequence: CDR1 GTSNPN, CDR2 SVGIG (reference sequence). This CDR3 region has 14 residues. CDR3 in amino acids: CAWTLGRGNTEAFF. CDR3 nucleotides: TGTGCCTGGACCCTGGGACGGGGAAACACTGAAGCTTTCTTT.

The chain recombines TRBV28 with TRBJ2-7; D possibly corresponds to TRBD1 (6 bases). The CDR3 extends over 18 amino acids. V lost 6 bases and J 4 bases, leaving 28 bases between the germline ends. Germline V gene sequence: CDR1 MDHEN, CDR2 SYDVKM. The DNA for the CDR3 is TGTGCCAGCAGCTCTACAGGGTTCCGGTGGGGATATACTTACGAGCAGTACTTC. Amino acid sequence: CASSSTGFRWGYTYEQYF.

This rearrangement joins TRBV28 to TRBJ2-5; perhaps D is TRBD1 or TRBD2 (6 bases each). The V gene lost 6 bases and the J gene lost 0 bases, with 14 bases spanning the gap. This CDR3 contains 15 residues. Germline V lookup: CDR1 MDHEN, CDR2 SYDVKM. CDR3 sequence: CASSDFGGYQETQYF. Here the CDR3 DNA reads TGTGCCAGCAGCGATTTCGGGGGCTACCAAGAGACCCAGTACTTC.

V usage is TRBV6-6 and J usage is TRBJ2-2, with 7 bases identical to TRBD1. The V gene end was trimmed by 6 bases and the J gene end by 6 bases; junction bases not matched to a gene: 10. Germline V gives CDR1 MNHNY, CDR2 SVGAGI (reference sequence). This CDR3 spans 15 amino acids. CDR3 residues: CASRAGQGVAGELFF. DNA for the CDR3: TGTGCCAGCAGGGCGGGTCAGGGGGTCGCCGGGGAGCTGTTTTTT.

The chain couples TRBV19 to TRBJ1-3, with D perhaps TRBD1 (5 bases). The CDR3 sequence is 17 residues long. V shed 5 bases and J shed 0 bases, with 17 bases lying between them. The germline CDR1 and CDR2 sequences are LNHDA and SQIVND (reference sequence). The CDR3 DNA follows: TGTGCCAGTAGTTCTCGTACGGACACCTCCTCTGGAAACACCATATATTTT. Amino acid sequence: CASSSRTDTSSGNTIYF.

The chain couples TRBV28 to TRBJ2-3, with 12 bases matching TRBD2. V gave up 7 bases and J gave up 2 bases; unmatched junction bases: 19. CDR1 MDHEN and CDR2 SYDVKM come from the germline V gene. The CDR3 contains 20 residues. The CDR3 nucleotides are TGTGCCAGCAATTGGGAAGCGGGACTAGCGGGCTTCGGCCACACAGATACGCAGTATTTT. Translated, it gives CASNWEAGLAGFGHTDTQYF.

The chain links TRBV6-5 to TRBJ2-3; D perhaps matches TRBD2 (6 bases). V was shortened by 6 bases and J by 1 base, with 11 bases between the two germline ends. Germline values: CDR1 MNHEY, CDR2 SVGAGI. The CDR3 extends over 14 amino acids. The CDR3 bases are TGTGCCAGCAGCTTAGGAGGGCGCACAGATACGCAGTATTTT. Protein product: CASSLGGRTDTQYF.

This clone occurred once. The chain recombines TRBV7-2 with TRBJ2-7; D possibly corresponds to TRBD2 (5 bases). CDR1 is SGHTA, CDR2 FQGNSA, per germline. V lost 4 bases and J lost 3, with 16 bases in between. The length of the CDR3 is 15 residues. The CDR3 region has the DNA TGTGCCAGCAGCTACATCCCCAGCGGAATCTACGAGCAGTACTTC. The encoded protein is CASSYIPSGIYEQYF.

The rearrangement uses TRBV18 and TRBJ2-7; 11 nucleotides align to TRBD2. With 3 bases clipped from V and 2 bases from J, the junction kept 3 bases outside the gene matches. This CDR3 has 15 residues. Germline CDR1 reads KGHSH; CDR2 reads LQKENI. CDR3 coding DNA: TGTGCCAGCTCACCGGAGACTAGCGGGGCCTACGAGCAGTACTTC. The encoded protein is CASSPETSGAYEQYF.

CDR3: CASSYSGGEQYF. Written as DNA, the CDR3 is TGTGCCAGCAGTTACTCCGGGGGGGAGCAGTACTTC. V is TRBV6-6 and J is TRBJ2-7; 7 bases are a match to TRBD2. V shed 0 bases, J shed 7 bases, and the junction held 0 bases outside the gene matches. CDR1 is MNHNY, CDR2 SVGAGI, per germline (reference sequence). The CDR3 has 12 residues.

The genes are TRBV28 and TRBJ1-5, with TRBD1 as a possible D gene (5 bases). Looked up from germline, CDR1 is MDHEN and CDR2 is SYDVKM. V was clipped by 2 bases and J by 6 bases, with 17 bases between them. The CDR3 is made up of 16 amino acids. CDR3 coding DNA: TGTGCCAGCAGTTTAACAAGGCAGGGTTCGGGTCAGCCCCAGCATTTT. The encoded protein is CASSLTRQGSGQPQHF.

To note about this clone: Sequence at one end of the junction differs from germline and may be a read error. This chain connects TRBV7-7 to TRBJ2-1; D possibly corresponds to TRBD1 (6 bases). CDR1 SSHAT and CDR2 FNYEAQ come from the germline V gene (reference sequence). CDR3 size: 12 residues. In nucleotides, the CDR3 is TGTGCTAGCAGCTTAGGTAGGGGGGAGCAGTTCTTC. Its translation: CASSLGRGEQFF. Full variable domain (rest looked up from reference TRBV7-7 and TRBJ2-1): GAGVSQSPRYKVTKRGQDVTLRCDPISSHATLYWYQQALGQGPEFLTYFNYEAQPDKSGLPSDRFSAERPEGSISTLTIQRTEQRDSAMYRCASSLGRGEQFFGPGTRLTVL.

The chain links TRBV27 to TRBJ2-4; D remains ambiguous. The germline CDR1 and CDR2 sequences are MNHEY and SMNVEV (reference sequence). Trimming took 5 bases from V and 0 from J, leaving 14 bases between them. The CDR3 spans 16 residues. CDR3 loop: CASSALPGLAKNIQYF. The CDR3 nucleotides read TGTGCCAGCAGTGCCCTTCCCGGCTTAGCCAAAAACATTCAGTACTTC.

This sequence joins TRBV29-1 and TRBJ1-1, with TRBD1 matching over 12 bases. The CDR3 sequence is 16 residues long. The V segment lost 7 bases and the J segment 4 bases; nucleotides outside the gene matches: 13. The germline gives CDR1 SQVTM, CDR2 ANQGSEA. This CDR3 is CSGSGTGGQGSTEAFF. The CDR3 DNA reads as TGCAGCGGCTCCGGGACAGGGGGCCAAGGGAGCACTGAAGCTTTCTTT. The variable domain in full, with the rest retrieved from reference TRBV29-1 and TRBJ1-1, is SAVISQKPSRDICQRGTSLTIQCQVDSQVTMMFWYRQQPGQSLTLIATANQGSEATYESGFVIDKFPISRPNLTFSTLTVSNMSPEDSSIYLCSGSGTGGQGSTEAFFGQGTRLTVV.

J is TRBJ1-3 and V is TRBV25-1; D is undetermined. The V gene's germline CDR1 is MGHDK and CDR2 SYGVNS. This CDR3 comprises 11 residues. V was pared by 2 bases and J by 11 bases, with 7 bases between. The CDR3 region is CASSEQRAIYF. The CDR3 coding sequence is TGTGCCAGCAGTGAACAGAGGGCCATATATTTT.